The 23 T cell receptor beta chains below were found in one sample sequenced in a study of control samples from healthy donors and cancer patients. Only in-frame clones appear in the TCRdb table, and some are missing; sequencing was by immunoSEQ multiplex PCR. Of some 51,000 clones in the sample, 90% to 97% are singletons; the top ten hold 1.1%. The sample was blood. These receptor sequences come from a woman under 30 in good health.

Of note for this clone: Germline is not matched at one junction end, which may reflect a read error. J is TRBJ2-1 and V is TRBV11-2; no reliable D call. There are 11 residues in the CDR3. Germline values: CDR1 SGHAT, CDR2 FQNNGV. For the CDR3, the DNA is TGTGCCAGCAGCTCCCACAATGAGCAGTTCTTC. Translating it yields CASSSHNEQFF.

This rearrangement joins TRBV27 to TRBJ1-1, with D hard to call. Between the trimmed V and J ends, which lost 10 bases and 6 bases, there was a span of 27 bases. Germline V gene data show CDR1 as MNHEY and CDR2 as SMNVEV (reference sequence). The CDR3 is made up of 16 amino acids. As DNA, the CDR3 is TGTGCCACCTTTGGAGTGACCGGGAAGGGCCCCCCTGAAGCTTTCTTT. Translation gives CATFGVTGKGPPEAFF.

The rearrangement links TRBV6-6 to TRBJ2-7; D possibly corresponds to TRBD2 (6 bases). This CDR3 spans 14 amino acids. With 2 bases removed from V and 3 bases from J, the gap between germline ends came to 11 bases. Germline V CDR1 and CDR2: MNHNY, SVGAGI (reference sequence). In nucleotides, the CDR3 is TGTGCCAGCAGTTACCCCTTCGGGGGCTACGAGCAGTACTTC. Its protein product is CASSYPFGGYEQYF.

The chain carries TRBV10-3 and TRBJ2-2, with D possibly being TRBD1 (5 bases). This CDR3 has 17 residues. V lost 3 bases to trimming and J lost 2 bases, with 16 bases between them. CDR1 is ENHRY, CDR2 SYGVKD, per germline. The CDR3 DNA reads as TGTGCCATCAGTGATAGGGGCAATGGCCCTAACACCGGGGAGCTGTTTTTT. It specifies CAISDRGNGPNTGELFF.

This CDR3 is CASSEYYGYTF. CDR3 coding DNA: TGTGCCAGCAGTGAGTACTATGGCTACACCTTC. The V gene is TRBV6-1, the J gene TRBJ1-2; no clear D gene. V was clipped by 3 bases and J by 3 bases, with 2 bases between them. The CDR3 length is 11 residues. Germline V CDR1 and CDR2: MNHNS, SASEGT.

For the CDR3, the DNA is TGTGCCAGCAGCTTAGCGCCGACAGGGACTGGGGCCAACGTCCTGACTTTC. As protein: CASSLAPTGTGANVLTF. The chain uses TRBV7-6 and TRBJ2-6; 7 bases line up with TRBD1. The ends lost 0 bases at V and 2 bases at J; junction bases unmatched: 4. This CDR3 has 17 residues. Germline CDR1 reads SGHVS; CDR2 reads FNYEAQ.

This chain joins TRBV10-3 and TRBJ1-2, with D possibly being TRBD1 (6 bases). The V gene's germline CDR1 is ENHRY and CDR2 SYGVKD. The CDR3 covers 14 residues. Trimming pared 5 bases from V and 4 bases from J, leaving 14 bases between. This CDR3 is CAISYRANSYGYTF. In DNA, the CDR3 is TGTGCCATCAGTTACAGGGCTAACAGCTATGGCTACACCTTC.

The J gene is TRBJ2-4, the V gene TRBV29-1; maybe TRBD2 (5 bases). CDR1 and CDR2 from the germline V gene are SQVTM and ANQGSEA. This CDR3 has 14 amino acids. Trimming stripped 3 bases from V and 3 bases from J, with 12 bases between. CDR3 sequence (DNA): TGCAGCGTTGATGAGGGAGTTGGCAAAAACATTCAGTACTTC. Translated, it gives CSVDEGVGKNIQYF.

The chain uses TRBV19 and TRBJ2-7; the D gene could be TRBD1 or TRBD2 (5 bases each). Trimming shortened V by 3 bases and J by 2 bases, and 5 bases separated the two germline ends. This CDR3 has 12 residues. CDR1 is LNHDA and CDR2 is SQIVND in the germline V gene (reference sequence). The CDR3 here is CASSMGAYEQYF. The DNA for the CDR3 is TGTGCCAGTAGTATGGGGGCCTACGAGCAGTACTTC.

This clone was found once. The V and J genes are TRBV2 and TRBJ1-2; 7 bases match TRBD1. Germline trimming cut 2 bases from V and 8 bases from J; bases unmatched to any gene: 5. Germline V gives CDR1 SNHLY, CDR2 FYNNEI. CDR3 size: 13 residues. In DNA form, the CDR3 reads TGTGCCAGCAGTGAACGGAGGGGGCCGGGCTACACCTTC. Its translation is CASSERRGPGYTF.

The chain carries TRBV6-5 and TRBJ1-1; D is unclear. Trimming pared 6 bases from V and 4 bases from J, leaving 15 bases between. Germline V lookup: CDR1 MNHEY, CDR2 SVGAGI. The CDR3 length is 14 residues. CDR3 in amino acids: CASSSDLHPTEAFF. In DNA, the CDR3 is TGTGCCAGCAGCTCAGACCTCCACCCCACTGAAGCTTTCTTT.

V gene TRBV5-1 combines with J gene TRBJ1-2; no clear D. Germline V CDR1 and CDR2: SGHRS, YFSETQ. Deletions cut 0 bases from V and 2 bases from J, with 11 bases between. CDR3 length: 15 residues. The CDR3 reads CASSLVDPLNYGYTF. CDR3 nucleotide sequence: TGCGCCAGCAGCTTGGTGGACCCACTAAACTATGGCTACACCTTC. The full variable domain, with the rest looked up from reference TRBV5-1 and TRBJ1-2, is KAGVTQTPRYLIKTRGQQVTLSCSPISGHRSVSWYQQTPGQGLQFLFEYFSETQRNKGNFPGRFSGRQFSNSRSEMNVSTLELGDSALYLCASSLVDPLNYGYTFGSGTRLTVV.

The chain combines TRBV6-4 with TRBJ2-3; TRBD2 aligns across 13 bases. Trimming at V came to 4 bases and at J to 5 bases, leaving 6 bases not matched to a gene. The CDR3 sequence is 16 residues long. Germline lookup yields CDR1 MRHNA and CDR2 SNTAGT. The CDR3 DNA reads TGTGCCAGCAGTGTTGGGACTAGCGGGGTCGAAGATACGCAGTATTTT. It is translated as CASSVGTSGVEDTQYF.

The chain is built from TRBV6-2 or TRBV6-3 and TRBJ1-6, with D uncertain. CDR1 MNHEY and CDR2 SVGEGT come from the germline V gene. V was clipped by 0 bases and J by 10 bases, with 10 bases between them. This CDR3 has 14 residues. Written as DNA, the CDR3 is TGTGCCAGCAGTTACTCGATGGAAGAATCACCCCTCCACTTT. It encodes CASSYSMEESPLHF.

The chain carries TRBV6-1 and TRBJ2-2; D unresolved. The CDR3 length is 14 residues. CDR1 and CDR2 from the germline V gene are MNHNS and SASEGT. The V and J ends lost 1 base and 5 bases respectively, with 8 bases between them. The CDR3 sequence: CASSEGRETGELFF. CDR3 coding DNA: TGTGCCAGCAGTGAAGGTAGAGAGACCGGGGAGCTGTTTTTT.

V is TRBV19 and J is TRBJ2-1; 9 bases match TRBD1. CDR1 is LNHDA, CDR2 SQIVND, per germline (reference sequence). The V gene end was trimmed by 6 bases and the J gene end by 5 bases; junction bases not matched to a gene: 8. CDR3 size: 15 residues. The CDR3 protein is CASRATGGTHNEQFF. In nucleotides, the CDR3 is TGTGCCAGTAGAGCCACAGGGGGCACTCACAATGAGCAGTTCTTC.

The chain employs TRBV6-2 or TRBV6-3 and TRBJ1-5; D not resolved. Between the trimmed V and J ends, which lost 0 bases and 0 bases, there was a span of 6 bases. Germline CDR1 reads MNHEY; CDR2 reads SVGEGT. This CDR3 spans 15 amino acids. The CDR3 DNA sequence: TGTGCCAGCAGTTACTCGGAAGATAGCAATCAGCCCCAGCATTTT. This translates into CASSYSEDSNQPQHF.

The chain recombines TRBV5-8 with TRBJ2-1; no reliable D call. This CDR3 contains 10 residues. V shed 1 base and J shed 13 bases, with 6 bases lying between them. Germline V gives CDR1 SGHTS, CDR2 YDEGEE. The CDR3 DNA reads TGTGCCAGCAGCTTGTGGGTTCAGTTCTTC. Translating it yields CASSLWVQFF.

The V and J genes are TRBV19 and TRBJ1-1; no clear D gene. The germline V and J ends were trimmed by 2 bases and 0 bases, with 7 bases remaining between them. The CDR3 runs 14 residues. The germline V gene has CDR1 LNHDA and CDR2 SQIVND (reference sequence). The CDR3 reads CASSISRMNTEAFF. For the CDR3, the DNA is TGTGCCAGTAGTATATCTAGGATGAACACTGAAGCTTTCTTT.

This chain uses TRBV19 with TRBJ2-1; TRBD1 agrees at 10 bases. The trim removed 6 bases at V and 6 bases at J, leaving 8 bases unmatched. The CDR3 covers 15 residues. CDR1 and CDR2 (germline): LNHDA, SQIVND (reference sequence). The CDR3 here is CASSLRQGAPNEQFF. CDR3 DNA sequence: TGTGCCAGTAGCCTAAGACAGGGGGCCCCCAATGAGCAGTTCTTC.

This chain connects TRBV18 to TRBJ1-2; 12 bases line up with TRBD1. V was clipped by 3 bases and J by 6 bases; unmatched bases: 8. The germline gives CDR1 KGHSH, CDR2 LQKENI. The CDR3 is made up of 16 amino acids. The CDR3, as DNA: TGTGCCAGCTCACCCGGGACAGGGGGCACTCATGATGGCTACACCTTC. Translated, it gives CASSPGTGGTHDGYTF.

A few counts support this clone. The chain recombines TRBV4-3 with TRBJ1-2; D unresolved. Germline V lookup: CDR1 LGHNA, CDR2 YSLEER. The length of the CDR3 is 15 residues. V was cut by 3 bases and J by 0 bases, with 11 bases left in between. CDR3 region: CASSHRTSTNYGYTF. CDR3 nucleotides: TGCGCCAGCAGCCACAGAACATCCACTAACTATGGCTACACCTTC.

This clone occurred once. V gene TRBV5-4 combines with J gene TRBJ2-6, with 7 bases fitting TRBD1. The CDR3 contains 17 residues. CDR1 and CDR2 (germline): SGHNT, YYREEE (reference sequence). Losses at the gene ends were 3 bases for V and 0 bases for J; bases not matched to a gene: 6. CDR3 residues: CASSSGGASSGANVLTF. The CDR3 DNA is TGTGCCAGCAGCTCAGGGGGTGCGAGCTCTGGGGCCAACGTCCTGACTTTC. The variable domain in full, completed from reference TRBV5-4 and TRBJ2-6, reads ETGVTQSPTHLIKTRGQQVTLRCSSQSGHNTVSWYQQALGQGPQFIFQYYREEENGRGNFPPRFSGLQFPNYSSELNVNALELDDSALYLCASSSGGASSGANVLTFGAGSRLTVL.